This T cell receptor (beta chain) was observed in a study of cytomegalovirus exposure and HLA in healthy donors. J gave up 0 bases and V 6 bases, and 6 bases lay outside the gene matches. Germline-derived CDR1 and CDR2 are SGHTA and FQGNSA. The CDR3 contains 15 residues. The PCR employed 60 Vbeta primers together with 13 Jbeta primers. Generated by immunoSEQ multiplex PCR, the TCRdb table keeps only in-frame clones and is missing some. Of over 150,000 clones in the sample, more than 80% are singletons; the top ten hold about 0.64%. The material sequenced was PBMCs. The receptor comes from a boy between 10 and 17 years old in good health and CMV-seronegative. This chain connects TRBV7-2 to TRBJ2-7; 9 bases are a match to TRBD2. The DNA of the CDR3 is TGTGCCAGCAGACGACTAGCGGACAGCTCCTACGAGCAGTACTTC. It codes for CASRRLADSSYEQYF.